This TCR beta chain derives from a study of blood T cells in healthy people across ages. Germline values: CDR1 DFQATT, CDR2 SNEGSKA (reference sequence). The CDR3 spans 15 residues. A second PCR of roughly 7 to 11 cycles used a sample-barcoded 5' primer and a J-beta primer mix. TCRdb recomputed calls from the 5' RACE reads with MiXCR, one row per CDR3 protein. The sample has hundreds of thousands of distinct CDR3 sequences, approximately 25% seen once; the top ten hold roughly 9.4%. These data also featured in a second study, about T cells of mothers and their children.

Sequencing was done on a sample of blood. The chain links TRBV20-1 to TRBJ2-5, with 12 bases lining up with TRBD2. The DNA end is a closer match to TRBJ2-1, so the J assignment may be wrong. The clonotype originates from a boy between 5 and 17 years old in good health. In DNA form, the CDR3 reads TGCAGTGCTAGACAACTAGCGGGAGGTTGGAATGAGCAGTTCTTC. It translates to CSARQLAGGWNEQFF.